A single sample gave rise to the 13 T cell receptor beta chains below, sequenced in a study of T cell repertoires in cytomegalovirus infection. MiXCR, run by TCRdb on the reads, gives a single entry per CDR3 protein. The sample records 250,000 to 300,000 distinct CDR3 sequences, about a quarter being singletons. Sequencing was performed on PBMCs. The receptors stem from a human donor in good health (CMV status not recorded). Some clones in this sample may be carry-over from other donors' samples.

There are many counts of this clonotype. The chain links TRBV7-2 to TRBJ2-7, with 7 bases identical to TRBD1. The length of the CDR3 is 15 residues. J was trimmed by 6 bases and V by 6 bases; bases with no gene match: 14. Germline V gives CDR1 SGHTA, CDR2 FQGNSA. The CDR3 DNA reads TGTGCCAGCAGGTTTAGTGAAGGGGGCCCCAGCGAGCAGTACTTC. As protein: CASRFSEGGPSEQYF.

This clonotype has at least ten counts. This chain joins TRBV7-9 and TRBJ2-7; D remains ambiguous. The CDR3 loop spans 14 amino acids. Trimming stripped 5 bases from V and 5 bases from J, with 16 bases between. Germline V gives CDR1 SEHNR, CDR2 FQNEAQ (reference sequence). The CDR3 loop is CASSPGTVNNEQYF. The CDR3, as DNA: TGTGCCAGCAGCCCCGGCACGGTCAACAACGAGCAGTACTTC.

The table lists this clonotype with many counts. This rearrangement joins TRBV7-8 to TRBJ2-1; 10 bases agree with TRBD2. This CDR3 comprises 16 residues. CDR1 is SGHVS and CDR2 is FQNEAQ in the germline V gene. Unmatched junction bases numbered 5, after V lost 6 bases and J lost 0 bases. CDR3 in DNA: TGTGCCAGCAGACCTAGCGGGGGAAGCTCCTACAATGAGCAGTTCTTC. Translated: CASRPSGGSSYNEQFF.

This chain joins TRBV2 and TRBJ2-3; tentative D call: TRBD1 (6 bases). The V and J ends lost 5 bases and 4 bases respectively, with 10 bases between them. This CDR3 has 13 residues. Germline V gene lookup returns CDR1 SNHLY and CDR2 FYNNEI. The DNA for the CDR3 is TGTGCCAGCAGTCGAAACAGGGCAGATACGCAGTATTTT. This codes for CASSRNRADTQYF.

This chain links TRBV11-2 with TRBJ2-2, with a weak D call TRBD2 (6 bases). This CDR3 has 17 residues. The germline V gene has CDR1 SGHAT and CDR2 FQNNGV. V gave up 0 bases and J gave up 3 bases, with 14 bases separating them. CDR3: CASSLEYYGSYTGELFF. The CDR3 DNA is TGTGCCAGCAGCTTAGAGTACTACGGGAGCTACACCGGGGAGCTGTTTTTT.

The sample holds a few counts of this clonotype. The chain recombines TRBV11-2 with TRBJ2-1; D gene unclear. The V gene lost 5 bases and the J gene lost 6 bases, with 8 bases spanning the gap. CDR1 and CDR2 from the germline V gene are SGHAT and FQNNGV. The CDR3 is 12 residues long. CDR3 bases: TGTGCCAGCAGCCCCCCGGTCAATGAGCAGTTCTTC. Protein: CASSPPVNEQFF.

V is TRBV11-2 and J is TRBJ2-7; maybe TRBD2 (7 bases). The CDR3 length is 15 residues. The V and J ends lost 3 bases and 0 bases respectively, with 12 bases between them. The germline CDR1 and CDR2 sequences are SGHAT and FQNNGV. CDR3 DNA sequence: TGTGCCAGCAGCTTTGGGGGGGCCAACTCCTACGAGCAGTACTTC. Amino acid sequence: CASSFGGANSYEQYF.

The genes are TRBV5-4 and TRBJ1-1, with 9 positions matching TRBD1. The germline V gene has CDR1 SGHNT and CDR2 YYREEE (reference sequence). CDR3 length equals 14 residues. Trimming at V came to 4 bases and at J to 7 bases, leaving 8 bases not matched to a gene. The CDR3: CASSRYGQGFEAFF. CDR3 coding DNA: TGTGCCAGCAGCCGTTATGGACAGGGGTTTGAAGCTTTCTTT.

This clonotype was seen at least ten times. The chain recombines TRBV11-1 with TRBJ2-7; TRBD2 agrees at 13 bases. The CDR3 is made up of 15 amino acids. V was pared by 5 bases and J by 4 bases, with 5 bases of the junction left unmatched. From germline, CDR1 is SGHAT and CDR2 FQDESV (reference sequence). The CDR3 region is CASSQTSGGTYEQYF. The CDR3 DNA sequence: TGTGCCAGCAGCCAGACTAGCGGGGGGACTTACGAGCAGTACTTC.

This clonotype showed up many times. This chain connects TRBV7-9 to TRBJ1-5; 9 bases line up with TRBD1. This CDR3 region has 14 residues. Per germline, CDR1 SEHNR and CDR2 FQNEAQ (reference sequence). V shed 5 bases, J shed 5 bases, and the junction held 4 bases outside the gene matches. The CDR3 DNA follows: TGTGCCAGCAGCCCGGGACAGGGCCATCAGCCCCAGCATTTT. Amino acid sequence: CASSPGQGHQPQHF.

The CDR3 DNA reads TGCAGTGCTCAGGACTCCATCCTTTCCTCCTACAATGAGCAGTTCTTC. Protein sequence: CSAQDSILSSYNEQFF. J is TRBJ2-1 and V is TRBV20-1; D possibly corresponds to TRBD2 (5 bases). This CDR3 has 16 amino acids. The V end lost 5 bases, the J end lost 0 bases, and 17 bases lay between the germline ends. CDR1 is DFQATT, CDR2 SNEGSKA, per germline (reference sequence).

The table lists this clonotype with many counts. V is TRBV7-6 and J is TRBJ1-5; D remains ambiguous. The CDR3 consists of 13 residues. The germline V gene has CDR1 SGHVS and CDR2 FNYEAQ. The ends were cut back, 0 bases at V and 4 bases at J, with 4 bases in the middle. This chain's CDR3 is CASSLAKNQPQHF. As DNA, the CDR3 is TGTGCCAGCAGCTTAGCAAAGAATCAGCCCCAGCATTTT.

The V gene is TRBV28, the J gene TRBJ1-5; tentatively, D is TRBD1 (6 bases). CDR1 and CDR2 from the germline V gene are MDHEN and SYDVKM. CDR3 length: 14 amino acids. V was trimmed by 4 bases and J by 3 bases, leaving 10 bases between them. CDR3 residues: CASSSGANNQPQHF. The DNA of the CDR3 is TGTGCCAGCAGTTCAGGGGCCAACAATCAGCCCCAGCATTTT.